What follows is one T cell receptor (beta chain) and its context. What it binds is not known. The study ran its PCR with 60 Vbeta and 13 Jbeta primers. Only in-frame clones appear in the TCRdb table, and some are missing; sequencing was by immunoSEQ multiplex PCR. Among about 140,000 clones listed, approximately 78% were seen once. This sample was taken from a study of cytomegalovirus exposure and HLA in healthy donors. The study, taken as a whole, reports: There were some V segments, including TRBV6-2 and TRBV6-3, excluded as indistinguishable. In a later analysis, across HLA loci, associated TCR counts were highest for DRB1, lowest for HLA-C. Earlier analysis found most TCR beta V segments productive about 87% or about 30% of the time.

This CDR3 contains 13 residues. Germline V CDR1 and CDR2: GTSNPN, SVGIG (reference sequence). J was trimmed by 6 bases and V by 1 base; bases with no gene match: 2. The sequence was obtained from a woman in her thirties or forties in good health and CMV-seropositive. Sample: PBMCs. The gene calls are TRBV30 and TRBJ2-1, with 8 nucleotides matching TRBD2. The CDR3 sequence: CAWSASGSNEQFF. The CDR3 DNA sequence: TGTGCCTGGAGTGCAAGCGGGAGCAATGAGCAGTTCTTC.